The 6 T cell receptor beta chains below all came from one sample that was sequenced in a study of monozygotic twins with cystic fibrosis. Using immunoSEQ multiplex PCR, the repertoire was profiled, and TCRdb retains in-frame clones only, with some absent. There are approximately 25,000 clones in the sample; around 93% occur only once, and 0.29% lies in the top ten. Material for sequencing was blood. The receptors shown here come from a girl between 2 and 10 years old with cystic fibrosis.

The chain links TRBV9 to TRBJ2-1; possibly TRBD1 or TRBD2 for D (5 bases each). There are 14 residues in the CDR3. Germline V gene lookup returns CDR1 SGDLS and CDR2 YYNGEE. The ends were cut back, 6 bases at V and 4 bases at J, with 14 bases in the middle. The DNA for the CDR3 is TGTGCCAGCAACGACCGGGACGAGTACAATGAGCAGTTCTTC. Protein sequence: CASNDRDEYNEQFF.

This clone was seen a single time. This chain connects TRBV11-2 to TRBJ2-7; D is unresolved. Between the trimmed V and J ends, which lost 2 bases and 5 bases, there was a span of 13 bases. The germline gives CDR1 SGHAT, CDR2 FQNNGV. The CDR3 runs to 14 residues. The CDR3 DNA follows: TGTGCCAGCAGCTTAATGCAACAGTTCAACGAGCAGTACTTC. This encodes CASSLMQQFNEQYF.

Here the CDR3 DNA reads TGCGCCAGCAGCCCTGGGACAGCCGAGAAAGAGACCCAGTACTTC. This encodes CASSPGTAEKETQYF. The chain uses TRBV5-1 and TRBJ2-5, with TRBD1 matching 7 bases. The V and J ends lost 4 bases and 3 bases, in that order; junction bases with no gene match: 9. This CDR3 is built from 15 residues. Germline CDR1 SGHRS, CDR2 YFSETQ.

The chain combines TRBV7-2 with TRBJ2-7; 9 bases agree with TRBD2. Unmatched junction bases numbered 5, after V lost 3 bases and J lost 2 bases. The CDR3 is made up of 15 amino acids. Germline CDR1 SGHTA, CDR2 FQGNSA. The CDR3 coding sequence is TGTGCCAGCAGCTTGAGGCTAGCGGGAACCTACGAGCAGTACTTC. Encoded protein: CASSLRLAGTYEQYF.

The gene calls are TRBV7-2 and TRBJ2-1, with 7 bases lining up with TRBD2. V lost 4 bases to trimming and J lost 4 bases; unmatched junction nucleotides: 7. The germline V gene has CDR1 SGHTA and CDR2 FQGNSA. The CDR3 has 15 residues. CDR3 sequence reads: CASSSTGGLYNEQFF. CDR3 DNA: TGTGCCAGCAGCTCCACGGGGGGACTTTACAATGAGCAGTTCTTC.

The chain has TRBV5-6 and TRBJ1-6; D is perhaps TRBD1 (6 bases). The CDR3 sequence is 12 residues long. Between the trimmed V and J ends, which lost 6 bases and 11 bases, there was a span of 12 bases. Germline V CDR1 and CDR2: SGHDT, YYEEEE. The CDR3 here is CASNTGFAPLHF. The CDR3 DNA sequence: TGTGCCAGCAATACAGGGTTCGCACCCCTCCACTTT.